Listed below are T cell receptor beta chains from one sample, sequenced in a study of regulatory T cells in long-lasting Graves disease. A single record per CDR3 protein comes from TCRdb applying MiXCR to the multiplex PCR reads. This table has about 430,000 distinct CDR3 sequences, roughly a fifth appearing once. Sample: peripheral blood mononuclear cells (PBMCs), taken when the disease was refractory, from a patient treated with antithyroid drugs. The origin of the receptors is a female donor with Graves disease. Each CDR3 is given with its conserved first and last residue. The D gene is left open where the match is weak. Clone size is given for some rows only: seen once, a few or many times, or a class if the clone is expanded.

v_call,d_call,j_call,clone_size,cdr3_nt,cdr3_aa
TRBV5-1,TRBD1,TRBJ2-2,NA,TGCGCCAGCAGCTTGCCGGGACAGGGGGCGGACGGGGAGCTGTTTTTT,CASSLPGQGADGELFF
TRBV27,NA,TRBJ1-1,NA,TGTGCCAGCAGGGCGAGAATAGCGGGGGCTTCCTTT,CASRARIAGASF
TRBV18,TRBD1,TRBJ2-4,NA,TGTGCCAGCTCACCCTGGACAGGGATAGCCAAAAACATTCAGTACTTC,CASSPWTGIAKNIQYF
TRBV10-2,TRBD2,TRBJ2-5,many,TGCGCCAGCAGTGACTTGGGACGGGAGGAAGAGACCCAGTACTTC,CASSDLGREEETQYF
TRBV18,TRBD1,TRBJ1-2,many,TGTGCCAGCTCACGCTCGGGACAGGGAAGCTATGGCTACACCTTC,CASSRSGQGSYGYTF
TRBV7-9,NA,TRBJ2-2,NA,TGTGCCAGCAGCTTCCCTGGAAAGGGGCAGGCGAGCGGGCCAGGCACCGGGGAGCTGTTTTTT,CASSFPGKGQASGPGTGELFF
TRBV7-6,NA,TRBJ1-6,NA,TGTGCCAGCAGCTTAAGGCCCTGGCAGGGAGGGGATTCACCCCTCCACTTT,CASSLRPWQGGDSPLHF
TRBV7-2,NA,TRBJ2-5,few,TGTGCCAGCAGCTTAACGCCTAGCGACAAAGAGACCCAGTACTTC,CASSLTPSDKETQYF
TRBV28,NA,TRBJ1-1,many,TGTGCCAGCACCAGATCGACCGGGACTGAAGCTTTCTTT,CASTRSTGTEAFF
TRBV2,TRBD2,TRBJ2-7,many,TGTGCCAGCAGTGAACCGACTAGCGGGAGACCTTACGAGCAGTACTTC,CASSEPTSGRPYEQYF
TRBV15,TRBD2,TRBJ2-3,few,TGTGCCACCAGCAGAGATTTGACTAGCGGGAGGAGAGATACGCAGTATTTT,CATSRDLTSGRRDTQYF
TRBV29-1,TRBD2,TRBJ2-5,few,TGCAGCGTTGGGGGCGGGAGTTCTCGGGAAGAGACCCAGTACTTC,CSVGGGSSREETQYF
TRBV7-6,NA,TRBJ1-4,many,TGTGCCAGCAGCTTAGTCGGATCGGGACCCGATGAAAAACTGTTTTTT,CASSLVGSGPDEKLFF
TRBV14,TRBD2,TRBJ2-5,NA,TGTGCCAGCAGCCACAAACCGGGACTAGCGATATTCCAAGAGACCCAGTACTTC,CASSHKPGLAIFQETQYF
TRBV20-1,NA,TRBJ2-5,many,TGCAGTGCTAGAGATGACCGCGTAGAGACCCAGTACTTC,CSARDDRVETQYF
TRBV6-2/TRBV6-3,NA,TRBJ2-4,many,TGTGCCAGCAGTTACTCGGGGGGTTCGGGCAAAAACATTCAGTACTTC,CASSYSGGSGKNIQYF
TRBV28,TRBD1,TRBJ1-2,many,TGTGCCAGCAGTTTGCGAACAGGGGGCCGTGGCTACACCTTC,CASSLRTGGRGYTF
TRBV12-3/TRBV12-4,NA,TRBJ2-5,many,TGTGCCAGCAGTTTAATCAGAGGGGAGACCCAGTACTTC,CASSLIRGETQYF
TRBV25-1,TRBD2,TRBJ2-3,NA,TGTGCCAGCTCGACTAGCGGAAGCACAGATACGCAGTATTTT,CASSTSGSTDTQYF
TRBV30,TRBD1,TRBJ2-2,NA,TGTGCCTGCCGTTCAGGGGGCTCTAGCGGGGAGCTGTTTTTT,CACRSGGSSGELFF
TRBV29-1,NA,TRBJ1-2,NA,TGCAGCGTCGACCGGGCCTCCAACTATGGCTACACCTTC,CSVDRASNYGYTF
TRBV27,NA,TRBJ1-1,many,TGTGCCAGCAGTTATGGGTTCGCCACGGACATCACTGAAGCTTTCTTT,CASSYGFATDITEAFF
TRBV10-3,NA,TRBJ2-5,NA,TGTGCCATCGCCGGTTCACAAGAGACCCAGTACTTC,CAIAGSQETQYF
TRBV27,NA,TRBJ1-5,NA,TGTGCCAGCAGTTTTCAGAGTAGCAATCAGCCCCAGCATTTT,CASSFQSSNQPQHF
TRBV12-3/TRBV12-4,NA,TRBJ2-1,NA,TGTGCCAGCGGGCCCCGATGGCGGGGCTCCTACAATGAGCAGTTCTTC,CASGPRWRGSYNEQFF
TRBV19,NA,TRBJ1-1,NA,TGTGCCAGTAATGCGGCCCTCCCGAACACTGAAGCTTTCTTT,CASNAALPNTEAFF
TRBV2,NA,TRBJ1-4,once,TGTGCCAGCAGAGAACAGCGGTCTAATGAAAAACTGTTTTTT,CASREQRSNEKLFF
TRBV28,NA,TRBJ2-7,many,TGTGCCAGCTGCTCTTCCGGGACCGACCAGCAGCAGTACTTC,CASCSSGTDQQQYF
TRBV7-8,NA,TRBJ2-1,many,TGTGCCAGCGGGAGCTCCTACAATGAGCAGTTCTTC,CASGSSYNEQFF
TRBV6-5,TRBD1,TRBJ2-5,many,TGTGCCAGCAGTTACGACAGGGGGGTGGAGACCCAGTACTTC,CASSYDRGVETQYF
TRBV2,NA,TRBJ2-7,many,TGTGCCAGCAGTGAACCCCAGGAGCGGGCGAACATCATAACCTACGAGCAGTACTTC,CASSEPQERANIITYEQYF
TRBV28,TRBD2,TRBJ2-7,NA,TGTGCCAGCAGACAGCGGGAGTCGTTCAGAGAGCAGTACTTC,CASRQRESFREQYF
TRBV2,TRBD2,TRBJ2-5,many,TGTGCCAGCAGTGAAGAACGCGTGGCGGGAGCAGAGACCCAGTACTTC,CASSEERVAGAETQYF
TRBV2,NA,TRBJ2-1,NA,TGTGCCAGCAGGGAGGATAAACTATATAACTCCTACAATGAGCAGTTCTTC,CASREDKLYNSYNEQFF
TRBV28,NA,TRBJ2-7,many,TGTGCCAGCAGTTTGCAGGGGAACTCCTACGAGCAGTACTTC,CASSLQGNSYEQYF
TRBV11-3,NA,TRBJ2-3,NA,TGTGCCAGCAGTAGGTCCTCTGCTAGCACAGATACGCAGTATTTT,CASSRSSASTDTQYF
TRBV5-8,NA,TRBJ1-6,many,TGTGCCAGCAGCACACAATCACCCCTCCACTTT,CASSTQSPLHF
TRBV3-1,NA,TRBJ2-2,NA,TGTGCCAGCAGCCAAGTCCGGGACTTGAACGCCGGGGAGCTGTTTTTT,CASSQVRDLNAGELFF
TRBV3-1,NA,TRBJ1-2,NA,TGTGCCAGCAGCCAACGGGACCGGGCGGATGGCTACACCTTC,CASSQRDRADGYTF
TRBV29-1,NA,TRBJ1-4,NA,TGCAGCGTTCTGATCCTGGGTGAAAAACTGTTTTTT,CSVLILGEKLFF
TRBV4-2,NA,TRBJ1-5,many,TGTGCCAGCAGCCAAGAAGGGGGGGGCAATCAGCCCCAGCATTTT,CASSQEGGGNQPQHF
TRBV7-6,NA,TRBJ2-7,NA,TGTGCCAGCAGCCCCTCCGCGAGCGGAGAACCCTACGAGCAGTACTTC,CASSPSASGEPYEQYF
TRBV7-3,NA,TRBJ2-2,few,TGTGCCAGCAGCCCCTCCCGGGGCACCGGGGAGCTGTTTTTT,CASSPSRGTGELFF
TRBV20-1,NA,TRBJ2-3,NA,TGCAGTGCTCGACGTCCAGCTAGCACAGATACGCAGTATTTT,CSARRPASTDTQYF
TRBV27,NA,TRBJ1-2,NA,TGTGCCAGCAGTTCACGGACGGACGCCCGACCTTACACCTTC,CASSSRTDARPYTF
TRBV7-8,TRBD2,TRBJ2-2,NA,TGTGCCAGCAGCTTAGACCGGGAGGGCCCTGACACCGGGGAGCTGTTTTTT,CASSLDREGPDTGELFF